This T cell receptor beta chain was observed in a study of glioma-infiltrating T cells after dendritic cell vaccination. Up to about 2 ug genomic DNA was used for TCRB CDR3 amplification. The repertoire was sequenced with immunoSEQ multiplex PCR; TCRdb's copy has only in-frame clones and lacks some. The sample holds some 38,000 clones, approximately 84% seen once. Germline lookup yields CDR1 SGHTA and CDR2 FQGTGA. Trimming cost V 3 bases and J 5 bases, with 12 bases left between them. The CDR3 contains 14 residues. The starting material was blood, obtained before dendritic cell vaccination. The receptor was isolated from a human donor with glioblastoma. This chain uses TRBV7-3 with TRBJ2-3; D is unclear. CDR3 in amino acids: CASSFGQAGDTQYF. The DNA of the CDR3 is TGTGCCAGCAGCTTTGGGCAGGCAGGAGATACGCAGTATTTT.